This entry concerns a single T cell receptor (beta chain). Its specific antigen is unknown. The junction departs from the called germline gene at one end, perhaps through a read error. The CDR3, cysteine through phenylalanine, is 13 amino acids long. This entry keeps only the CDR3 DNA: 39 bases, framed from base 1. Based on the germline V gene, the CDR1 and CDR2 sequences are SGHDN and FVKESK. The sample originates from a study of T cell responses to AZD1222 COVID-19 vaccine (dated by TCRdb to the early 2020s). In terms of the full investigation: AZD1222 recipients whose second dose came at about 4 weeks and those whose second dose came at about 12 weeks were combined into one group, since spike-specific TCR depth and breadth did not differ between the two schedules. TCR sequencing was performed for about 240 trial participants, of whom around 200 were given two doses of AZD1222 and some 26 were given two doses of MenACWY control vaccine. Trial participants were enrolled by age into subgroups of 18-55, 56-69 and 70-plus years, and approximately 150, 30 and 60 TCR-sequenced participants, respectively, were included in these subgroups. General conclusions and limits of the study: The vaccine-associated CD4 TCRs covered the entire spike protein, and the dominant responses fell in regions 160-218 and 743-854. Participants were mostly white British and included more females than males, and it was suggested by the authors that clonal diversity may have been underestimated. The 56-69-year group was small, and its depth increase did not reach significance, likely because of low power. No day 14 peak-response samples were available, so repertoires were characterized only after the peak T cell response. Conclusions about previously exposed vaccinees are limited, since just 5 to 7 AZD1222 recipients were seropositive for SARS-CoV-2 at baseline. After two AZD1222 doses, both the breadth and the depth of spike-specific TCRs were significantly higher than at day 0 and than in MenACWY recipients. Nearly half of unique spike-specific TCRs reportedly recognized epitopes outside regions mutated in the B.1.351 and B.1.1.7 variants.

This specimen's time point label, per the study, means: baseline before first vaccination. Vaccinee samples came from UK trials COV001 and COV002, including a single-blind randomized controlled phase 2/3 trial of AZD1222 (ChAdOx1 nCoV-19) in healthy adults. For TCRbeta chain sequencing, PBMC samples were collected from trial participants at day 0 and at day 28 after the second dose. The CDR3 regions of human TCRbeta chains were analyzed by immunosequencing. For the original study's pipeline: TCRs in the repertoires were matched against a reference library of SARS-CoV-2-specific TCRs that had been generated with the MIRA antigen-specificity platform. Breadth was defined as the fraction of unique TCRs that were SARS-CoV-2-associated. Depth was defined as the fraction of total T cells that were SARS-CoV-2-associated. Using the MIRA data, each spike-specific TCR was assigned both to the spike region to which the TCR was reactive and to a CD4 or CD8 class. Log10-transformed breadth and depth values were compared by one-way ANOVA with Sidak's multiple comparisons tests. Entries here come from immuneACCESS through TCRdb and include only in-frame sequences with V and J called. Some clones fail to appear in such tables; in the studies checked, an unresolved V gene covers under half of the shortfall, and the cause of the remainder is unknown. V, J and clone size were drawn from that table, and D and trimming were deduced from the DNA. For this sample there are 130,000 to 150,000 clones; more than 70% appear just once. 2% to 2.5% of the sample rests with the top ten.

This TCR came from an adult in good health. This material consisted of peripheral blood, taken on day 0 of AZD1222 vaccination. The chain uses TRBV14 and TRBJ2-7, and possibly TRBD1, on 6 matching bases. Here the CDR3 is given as CASSQDQPGEVLF. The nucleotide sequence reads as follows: TGTGCCAGCAGCCAAGATCAGCCAGGGGAAGTGTTATTC.